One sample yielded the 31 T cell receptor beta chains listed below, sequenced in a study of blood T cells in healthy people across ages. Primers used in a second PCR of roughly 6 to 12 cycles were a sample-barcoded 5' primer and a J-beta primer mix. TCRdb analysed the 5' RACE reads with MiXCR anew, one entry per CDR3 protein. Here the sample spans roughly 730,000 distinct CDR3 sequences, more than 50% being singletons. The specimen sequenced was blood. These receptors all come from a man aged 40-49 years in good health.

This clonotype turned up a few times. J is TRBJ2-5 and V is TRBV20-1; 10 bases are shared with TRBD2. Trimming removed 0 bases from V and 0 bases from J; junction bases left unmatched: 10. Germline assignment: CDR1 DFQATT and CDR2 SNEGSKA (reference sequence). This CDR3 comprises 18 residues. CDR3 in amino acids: CSARELAGAGVYQETQYF. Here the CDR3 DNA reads TGCAGTGCTAGAGAGCTAGCGGGAGCAGGAGTGTACCAAGAGACCCAGTACTTC.

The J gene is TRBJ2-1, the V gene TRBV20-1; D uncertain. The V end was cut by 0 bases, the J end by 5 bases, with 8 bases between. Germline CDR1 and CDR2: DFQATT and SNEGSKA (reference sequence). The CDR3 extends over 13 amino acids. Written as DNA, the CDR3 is TGCAGTGCTAGAGATGGCAGGAACAATGAGCAGTTCTTC. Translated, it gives CSARDGRNNEQFF.

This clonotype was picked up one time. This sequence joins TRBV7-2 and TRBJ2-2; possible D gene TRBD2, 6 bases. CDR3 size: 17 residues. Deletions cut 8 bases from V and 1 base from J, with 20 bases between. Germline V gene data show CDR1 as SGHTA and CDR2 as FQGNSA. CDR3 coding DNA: TGTGCCAGCGGCGCATCGGGGGTAGGATGGAACACCGGGGAGCTGTTTTTT. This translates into CASGASGVGWNTGELFF.

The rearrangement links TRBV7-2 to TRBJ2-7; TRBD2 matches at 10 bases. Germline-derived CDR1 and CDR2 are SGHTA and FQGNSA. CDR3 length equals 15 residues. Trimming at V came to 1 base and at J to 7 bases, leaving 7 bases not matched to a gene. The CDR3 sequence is CASSLDIAGGREQYF. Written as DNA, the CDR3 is TGTGCCAGCAGCTTAGATATAGCGGGAGGTCGTGAGCAGTACTTC.

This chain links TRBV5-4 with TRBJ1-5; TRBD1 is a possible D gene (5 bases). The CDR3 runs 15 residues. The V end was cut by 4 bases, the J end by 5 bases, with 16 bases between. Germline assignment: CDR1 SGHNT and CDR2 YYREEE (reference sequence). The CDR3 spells CASSPPGHKDQPQHF. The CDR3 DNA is TGTGCCAGCAGCCCCCCCGGACACAAGGATCAGCCCCAGCATTTT.

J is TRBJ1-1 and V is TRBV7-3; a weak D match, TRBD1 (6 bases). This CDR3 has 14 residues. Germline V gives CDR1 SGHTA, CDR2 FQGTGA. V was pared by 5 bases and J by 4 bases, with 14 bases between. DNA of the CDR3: TGTGCCAGCAGCCCACAGGGTCGCAGCACTGAAGCTTTCTTT. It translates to CASSPQGRSTEAFF.

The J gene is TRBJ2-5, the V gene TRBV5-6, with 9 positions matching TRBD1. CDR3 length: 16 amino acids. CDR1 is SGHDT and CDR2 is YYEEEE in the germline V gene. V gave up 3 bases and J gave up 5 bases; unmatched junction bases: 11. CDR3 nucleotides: TGTGCCAGCAGCTCGTCAGGACAGGGGTATTTCGAGACCCAGTACTTC. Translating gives CASSSSGQGYFETQYF.

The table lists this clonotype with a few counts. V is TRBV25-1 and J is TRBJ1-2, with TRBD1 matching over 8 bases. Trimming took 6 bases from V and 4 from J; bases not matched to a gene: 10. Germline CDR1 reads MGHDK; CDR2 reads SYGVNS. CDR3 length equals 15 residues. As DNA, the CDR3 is TGTGCCAGCAGGGACGAGGGACAGGCCCCCTATGGCTACACCTTC. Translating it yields CASRDEGQAPYGYTF.

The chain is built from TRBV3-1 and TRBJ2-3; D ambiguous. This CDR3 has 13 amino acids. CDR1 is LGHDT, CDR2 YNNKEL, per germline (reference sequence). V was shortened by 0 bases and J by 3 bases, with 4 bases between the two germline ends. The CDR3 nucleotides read TGTGCCAGCAGCCAAGAGGGAACAGATACGCAGTATTTT. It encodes CASSQEGTDTQYF.

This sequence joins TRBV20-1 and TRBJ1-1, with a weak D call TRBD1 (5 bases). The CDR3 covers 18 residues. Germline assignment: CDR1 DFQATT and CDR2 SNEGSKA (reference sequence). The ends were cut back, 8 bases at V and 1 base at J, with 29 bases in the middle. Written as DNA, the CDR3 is TGCAGTCTCCAGAGGAAGGTCCTAAGACAGTCTAGGAACACTGAAGCTTTCTTT. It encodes CSLQRKVLRQSRNTEAFF.

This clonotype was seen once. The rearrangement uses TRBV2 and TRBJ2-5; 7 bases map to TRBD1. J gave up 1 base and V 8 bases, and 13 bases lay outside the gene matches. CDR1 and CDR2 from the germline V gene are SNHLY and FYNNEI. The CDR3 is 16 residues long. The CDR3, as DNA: TGTGCCAGCGAGGCTTTAGGGACAGACCTCCAAGAGACCCAGTACTTC. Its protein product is CASEALGTDLQETQYF.

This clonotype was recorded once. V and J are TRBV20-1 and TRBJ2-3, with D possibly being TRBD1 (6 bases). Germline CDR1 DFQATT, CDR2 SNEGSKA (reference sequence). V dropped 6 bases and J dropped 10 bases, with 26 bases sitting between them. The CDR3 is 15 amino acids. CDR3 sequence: CSAPRQDLSKAAQYF. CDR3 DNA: TGCAGTGCCCCTAGACAGGACCTAAGTAAAGCTGCGCAGTATTTT.

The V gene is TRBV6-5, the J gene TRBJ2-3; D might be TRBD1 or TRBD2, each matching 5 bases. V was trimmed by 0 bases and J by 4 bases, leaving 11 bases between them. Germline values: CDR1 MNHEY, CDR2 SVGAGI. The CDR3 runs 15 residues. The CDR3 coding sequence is TGTGCCAGCAGTTACTCGAGGGGTCTGCCAGATACGCAGTATTTT. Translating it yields CASSYSRGLPDTQYF.

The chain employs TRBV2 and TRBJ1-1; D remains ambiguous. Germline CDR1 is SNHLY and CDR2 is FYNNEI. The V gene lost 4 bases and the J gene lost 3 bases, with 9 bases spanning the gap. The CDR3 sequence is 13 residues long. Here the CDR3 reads CASSGGSYTEAFF. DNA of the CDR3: TGTGCCAGCAGTGGGGGATCGTACACTGAAGCTTTCTTT.

CDR3 region: CASSEGGGNNEQFF. CDR3 sequence (DNA): TGCGCCAGCAGTGAGGGGGGGGGGAACAATGAGCAGTTCTTC. V gene TRBV5-1 combines with J gene TRBJ2-1; perhaps TRBD2 as D (7 bases). The CDR3 spans 14 residues. Germline CDR1 is SGHRS and CDR2 is YFSETQ. Trimming stripped 5 bases from V and 5 bases from J, with 14 bases between.

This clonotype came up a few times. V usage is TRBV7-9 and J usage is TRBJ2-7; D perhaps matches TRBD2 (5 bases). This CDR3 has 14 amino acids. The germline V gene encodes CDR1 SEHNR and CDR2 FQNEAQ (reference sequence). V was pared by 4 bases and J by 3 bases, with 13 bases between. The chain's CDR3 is CASSSWSGVYEQYF. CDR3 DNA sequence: TGTGCCAGCAGCTCGTGGAGCGGTGTCTACGAGCAGTACTTC.

For the CDR3, the DNA is TGCAGTGCTAGAGGGACAGGGCTAGAGACCCAGTACTTC. It codes for CSARGTGLETQYF. The J gene is TRBJ2-5, the V gene TRBV20-1; 8 bases are shared with TRBD1. CDR3 size: 13 residues. Germline CDR1 and CDR2: DFQATT and SNEGSKA (reference sequence). The ends lost 1 base at V and 4 bases at J; junction bases unmatched: 2.

This chain's CDR3 is CSASKARPYEQYF. In nucleotides, the CDR3 is TGCAGTGCTAGCAAAGCGAGGCCCTACGAGCAGTACTTC. The chain couples TRBV20-1 to TRBJ2-5, with D hard to call. The J call is doubtful: the DNA matches TRBJ2-7 better. CDR3 length equals 13 residues. CDR1 is DFQATT, CDR2 SNEGSKA, per germline (reference sequence).

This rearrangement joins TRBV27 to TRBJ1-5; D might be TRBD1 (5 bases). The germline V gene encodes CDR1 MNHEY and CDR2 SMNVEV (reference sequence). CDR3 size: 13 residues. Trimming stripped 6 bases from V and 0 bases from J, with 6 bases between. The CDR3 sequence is CASRQDSNQPQHF. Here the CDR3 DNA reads TGTGCCAGCAGACAGGATAGCAATCAGCCCCAGCATTTT.

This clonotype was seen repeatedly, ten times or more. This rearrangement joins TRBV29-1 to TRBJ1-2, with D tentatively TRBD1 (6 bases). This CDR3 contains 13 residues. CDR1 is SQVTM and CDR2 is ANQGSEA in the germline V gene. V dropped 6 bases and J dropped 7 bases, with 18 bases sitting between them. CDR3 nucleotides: TGCAGCGTCCGGGCGGGGGGCTTGAGTGGCTACACCTTC. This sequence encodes CSVRAGGLSGYTF.

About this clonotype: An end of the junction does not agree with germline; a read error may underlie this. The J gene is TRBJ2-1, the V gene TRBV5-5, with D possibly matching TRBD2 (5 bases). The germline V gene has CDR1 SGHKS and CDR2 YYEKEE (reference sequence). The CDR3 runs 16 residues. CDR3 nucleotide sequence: TGTGTCAGCAGCTTGGTCGGCGGGCTCTCCTACAATGAGCAGTTCTTC. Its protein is CVSSLVGGLSYNEQFF.

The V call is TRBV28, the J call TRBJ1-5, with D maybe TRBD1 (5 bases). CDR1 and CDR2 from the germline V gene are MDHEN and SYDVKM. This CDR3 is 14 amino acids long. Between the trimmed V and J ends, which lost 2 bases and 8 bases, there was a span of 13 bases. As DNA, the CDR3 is TGTGCCAGCAGTTTAGTCCGCCAGGGTAAGCCCCAGCATTTT. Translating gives CASSLVRQGKPQHF.

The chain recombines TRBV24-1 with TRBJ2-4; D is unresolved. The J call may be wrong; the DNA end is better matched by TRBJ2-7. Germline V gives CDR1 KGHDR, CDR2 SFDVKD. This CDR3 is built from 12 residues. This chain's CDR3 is CATRDAGYEQYF. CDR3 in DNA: TGTGCCACCAGGGACGCAGGTTACGAGCAGTACTTC.

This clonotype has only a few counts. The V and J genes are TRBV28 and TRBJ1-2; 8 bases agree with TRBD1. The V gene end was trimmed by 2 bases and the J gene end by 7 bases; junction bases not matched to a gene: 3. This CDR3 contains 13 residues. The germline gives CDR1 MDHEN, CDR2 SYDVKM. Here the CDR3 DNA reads TGTGCCAGCAGTTTACCCACAGGGGGTGGCTACACCTTC. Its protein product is CASSLPTGGGYTF.

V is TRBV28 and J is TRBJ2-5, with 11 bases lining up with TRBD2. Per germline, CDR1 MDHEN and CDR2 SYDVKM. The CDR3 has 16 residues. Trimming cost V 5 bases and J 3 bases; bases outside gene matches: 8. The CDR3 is CASSTASGGWKETQYF. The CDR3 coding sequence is TGTGCCAGCAGTACCGCTAGCGGGGGGTGGAAAGAGACCCAGTACTTC.

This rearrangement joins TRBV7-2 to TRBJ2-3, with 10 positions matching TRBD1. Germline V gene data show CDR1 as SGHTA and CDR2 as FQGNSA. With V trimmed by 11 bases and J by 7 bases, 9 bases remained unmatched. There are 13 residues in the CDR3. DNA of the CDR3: TGTGCCGTTGAGGGACAGGGGTTGAATACGCAGTATTTT. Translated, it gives CAVEGQGLNTQYF.

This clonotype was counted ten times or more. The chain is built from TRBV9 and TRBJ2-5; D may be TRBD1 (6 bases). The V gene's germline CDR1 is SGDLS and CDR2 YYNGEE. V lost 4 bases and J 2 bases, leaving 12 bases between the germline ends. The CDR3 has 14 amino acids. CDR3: CASSLHGQQETQYF. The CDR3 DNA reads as TGTGCCAGCAGCCTCCATGGACAGCAAGAGACCCAGTACTTC.

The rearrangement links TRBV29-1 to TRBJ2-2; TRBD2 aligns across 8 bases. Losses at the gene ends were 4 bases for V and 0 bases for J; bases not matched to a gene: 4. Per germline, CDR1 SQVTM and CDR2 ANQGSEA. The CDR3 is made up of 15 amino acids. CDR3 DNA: TGCAGCGTTGTCGGGAGGGGGGCGAACACCGGGGAGCTGTTTTTT. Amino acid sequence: CSVVGRGANTGELFF.

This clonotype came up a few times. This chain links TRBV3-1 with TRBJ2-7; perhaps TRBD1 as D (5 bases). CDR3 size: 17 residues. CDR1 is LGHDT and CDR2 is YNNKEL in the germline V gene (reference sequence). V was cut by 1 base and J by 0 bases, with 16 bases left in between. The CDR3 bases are TGTGCCAGCAGCCAAGTCTTTGGGGCATTGAGCTCCTACGAGCAGTACTTC. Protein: CASSQVFGALSSYEQYF.

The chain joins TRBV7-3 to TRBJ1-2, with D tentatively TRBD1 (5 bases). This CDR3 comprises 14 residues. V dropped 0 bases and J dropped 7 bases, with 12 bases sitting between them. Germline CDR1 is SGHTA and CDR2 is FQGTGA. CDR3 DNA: TGTGCCAGCAGCTTAACACCGGGGACCGGTGGCTACACCTTC. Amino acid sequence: CASSLTPGTGGYTF.

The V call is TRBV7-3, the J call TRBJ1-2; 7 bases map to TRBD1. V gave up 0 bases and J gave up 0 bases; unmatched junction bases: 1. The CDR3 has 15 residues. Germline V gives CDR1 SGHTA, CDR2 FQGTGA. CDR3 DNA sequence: TGTGCCAGCAGCTTAACAGGGGGCGCTAACTATGGCTACACCTTC. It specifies CASSLTGGANYGYTF.